This TCR beta chain was found in a study of blood T cell repertoires in COVID-19. Patients of the Seattle cohort, enrolled during active infection, were followed longitudinally. This clone has only one observation. From germline, CDR1 is LNHDA and CDR2 SQIVND (reference sequence). The ends lost 6 bases at V and 4 bases at J; junction bases unmatched: 5. The CDR3 loop spans 15 amino acids. In the source study's methods: Amplified reference gene primers provided the basis for estimating nucleated cell counts. The data were produced by immunoSEQ multiplex PCR, yet TCRdb's version contains in-frame clones alone and is incomplete. V, J and clone size reflect that table, while D and trimming were determined from the DNA. The top ten clones hold over 0.75% of a sample with hundreds of thousands of clones, about 90% of them seen once.

The origin of this receptor is a man in his sixties with COVID-19, enrolled during active disease. Sequenced material: peripheral blood. The gene calls are TRBV19 and TRBJ2-1; 11 bases fit TRBD2. The CDR3 reads CASRGASGRYNEQFF. CDR3 coding DNA: TGTGCCAGTAGGGGGGCTAGCGGGAGGTACAATGAGCAGTTCTTC.